This note documents a single T cell receptor beta chain sequence. TCRdb's copy holds only in-frame clones and misses some; the assay was immunoSEQ multiplex PCR. Here the sample spans 270,000 or so clones, 81% being singletons. Looked up from germline, CDR1 is LGHNT and CDR2 is FRNRAP. The CDR3 spans 14 residues. V was clipped by 7 bases and J by 4 bases, with 14 bases between them. The sample is drawn from a study of blood T cell repertoires in COVID-19. The clonotype was recovered from an older woman with active or convalescent COVID-19. The chain links TRBV12-5 to TRBJ2-1; a weak D match, TRBD1 (5 bases). Input material: peripheral blood. The CDR3 region is CASVRVGSYNEQFF. CDR3 coding DNA: TGTGCTAGTGTCAGGGTAGGCAGTTACAATGAGCAGTTCTTC.